This TCR beta chain was profiled in a study of CD8+ T cells in alopecia areata (dated by TCRdb to between 2018 and 2020). Broadly, across the study: The treated patients took part in an open-label pilot trial in which moderate-to-severe alopecia areata was treated with oral tofacitinib at 5 to 10 mg twice daily. Biopsies were taken from tofacitinib-treated patients at baseline and at 4 and 24 weeks of treatment, and a later scalp biopsy was taken in several of the tofacitinib-treated patients. Scalp clonality was compared across normal scalp (n=4), patchy alopecia areata scalp (n=8), and alopecia totalis/universalis scalp (n=8). The RNA source kit depended on sample type: the PAXgene miRNA kit for fixed scalp, the miRNeasy kit for PBMCs, and the RNeasy kit for mouse skin. Human TCRbeta sequencing covered scalp tissue and sorted CD4+ and CD8+ peripheral blood T cells from patchy and totalis/universalis alopecia areata patients and healthy controls. Patients stayed on tofacitinib for 6 to 18 months and then had 6 months of follow-up off drug so that delayed response and recurrence could be assessed. For the treated patients, the SALT score, which quantifies what percentage of scalp surface area is affected, served as the measure of disease severity. TCRbeta CDR3 regions were amplified by immunoSEQ multiplex PCR using 35 Vbeta forward and 13 Jbeta reverse primers. In both human patients and the C3H/HeJ mouse model, the study applied high-throughput TCRbeta sequencing to look at T cell clonal expansion in alopecia areata.

The table lists this clone with a count of one. Its antigen is currently not known. Base qualities are not recorded, but no much larger clone differs from it by a single base. The CDR3 numbers 15 residues from cysteine through phenylalanine. The kept DNA is CDR3 alone, 45 bases in frame from the first base. CDR1 and CDR2 are read off the germline V gene as LGHNA and YSLEER. Germline trimming amounts to 6 bases on V and 0 bases on J, with 4 as the count of junction bases outside the gene matches. Paper-wide results and their limitations: With tofacitinib, both scalp clonality and the number of expanded CD8+ clones among the top 100 scalp clones went down significantly. Compared with mice, TCR sequences shared between patients were less clear, possibly partly because of HLA diversity across the patient population. Higher clonality and more expanded CD8+ clones were observed in lesional scalp than in normal scalp, particularly in alopecia totalis/universalis, a finding suggestive of antigenic drive. Unlike mouse skin, which is dominated by gammadelta T cells, normal human skin has resident alphabeta T cells that are also sequenced, and this complicates analysis of the scalp TCR repertoire. During tofacitinib treatment, many expanded lesional clones stuck around in both scalp and blood, and this persistence may partly explain why relapse happens after treatment is stopped. Because the treated cohort was small and had just a single nonresponder, larger studies are needed to establish links between baseline CD8+ expansion and response.

The time point label, as the study defines it: 24 weeks on oral tofacitinib. Per the publication, the treatment or condition label means: oral pan-JAK inhibitor, 5-10 mg twice daily. Peripheral blood and lesional scalp punch biopsies were obtained from patients with alopecia areata. PBMCs were isolated by density centrifugation and stained for CD3, CD4 and CD8, and CD4+ and CD8+ T cells were sorted on a FACSAria. Library creation used the immunoSEQ multiplex PCR assay. RNA was extracted from all samples and reverse transcribed into cDNA, which served as template for TCR sequencing. First-strand cDNA was synthesized with SuperScript III using a 2:1 mix of oligo-dT and random hexamers. A synthetic immune receptor repertoire was used to gauge amplification bias, and whatever bias remained was removed computationally. Processing in the source paper ran as follows. Raw reads were preprocessed for error removal, and CDR3 was defined according to IMGT conventions as running from the conserved cysteine to phenylalanine. Clonality was calculated as 1 minus Shannon entropy normalized by log2 of the number of productive unique TCRs. Whether each scalp clone was CD4 or CD8 was inferred by checking scalp TCRbeta sequences against the CD4 and CD8 repertoires from sorted blood. This immuneACCESS table, as held by TCRdb, lists in-frame sequences with V and J called but not all clones. Of the missing ones, under half trace to an unresolved V gene in checked studies; the others have no known cause. That table supplies the V and J calls and clone size; D and trimming were determined from the DNA. This sample gives 90,000 to 120,000 clones in total; over 80% of them show up just once. The ten largest make up around a quarter of the sample.

Rearrangement joined TRBV4-3 to TRBJ2-2; TRBD1 agrees with 7 junctional bases. This clonotype was obtained from a human donor with alopecia areata. This specimen was CD8+ T cells sorted from blood, taken at week 24, from a patient treated with tofacitinib. The bases read TGCGCCAGCAGAAGGGACAGAACGAACACCGGGGAGCTGTTTTTT. This codes for CASRRDRTNTGELFF.